These 3 T cell receptor beta chains share one sample of origin, sequenced in a study of T cells expressing NK-cell markers. TCRdb reprocessed the 5' RACE reads and keeps a single row for each CDR3 protein, giving no DNA. The sample includes about 550,000 distinct CDR3 sequences. The source material was blood T cells: a sorted CD56 or NKG2C T cell subset, CD4+ or CD8+ T cells, or bulk PBMC T cells (not recorded which). These TCRs come from a man aged 18 to 30 in good health.

This chain uses TRBV7-2 with TRBJ2-1; the TCRdb D gene call, TRBD2, has no DNA to confirm it. Germline assignment: CDR1 SGHTA and CDR2 FQGNSA. The CDR3 consists of 15 residues. The CDR3 sequence is CASSLASGVYNEQFF.

V is TRBV12-3 or TRBV12-4 and J is TRBJ2-2; TCRdb lists TRBD1, though no DNA is available to test this call. The CDR3 has 16 residues. Here the CDR3 reads CASSFLAGGNTGELFF.

V gene TRBV28 combines with J gene TRBJ1-2; absent DNA, TCRdb's TRBD1 call cannot be checked. Per germline, CDR1 MDHEN and CDR2 SYDVKM. CDR3 length equals 15 residues. CDR3 sequence reads: CASSDRQGARSGYTF.